The next 8 T cell receptor beta chains were all read from a single sample in a study of shared clonotypes between healthy human individuals. Data came from immunoSEQ multiplex PCR; TCRdb stores just in-frame clones and leaves some out. The data show 150,000 to 200,000 clones, about 66% seen once. The sample was memory CD4+ T cells sorted from blood. Subset reported: CD45RA-negative fraction. The receptors derive from a young man in good health.

The chain links TRBV5-5 to TRBJ1-1; D gene uncertain. This CDR3 has 16 residues. Trimming removed 3 bases from V and 1 base from J, with 16 bases in between. In germline, CDR1 is SGHKS, CDR2 YYEKEE (reference sequence). CDR3 sequence: CASSSSWTLANTEAFF. The CDR3 DNA sequence: TGTGCCAGCAGCTCAAGCTGGACGCTGGCGAACACTGAAGCTTTCTTT.

This sequence joins TRBV10-3 and TRBJ1-1; D might be TRBD1 (6 bases). V dropped 10 bases and J dropped 1 base, with 7 bases sitting between them. This CDR3 spans 11 amino acids. Germline CDR1 ENHRY, CDR2 SYGVKD. The CDR3 DNA is TGTGCCACACAGGGGAACACTGAAGCTTTCTTT. Its protein is CATQGNTEAFF.

The rearrangement links TRBV7-6 to TRBJ2-3, with D unclear. The CDR3 spans 15 residues. Trimming took 5 bases from V and 2 from J, leaving 14 bases between them. Germline V gene data show CDR1 as SGHVS and CDR2 as FNYEAQ. CDR3 region: CASSRAWGTTDTQYF. The CDR3 bases are TGTGCCAGCAGCAGGGCATGGGGAACCACAGATACGCAGTATTTT.

In this sample, this clone turned up a few times. The chain combines TRBV2 with TRBJ2-6; D is possibly TRBD1 (5 bases). This CDR3 spans 16 amino acids. Looked up from germline, CDR1 is SNHLY and CDR2 is FYNNEI. V was trimmed by 4 bases and J by 0 bases, leaving 10 bases between them. In nucleotides, the CDR3 is TGTGCCAGCAGTGGCGCAGGACACTCTGGGGCCAACGTCCTGACTTTC. Amino acid sequence: CASSGAGHSGANVLTF. Full variable domain (rest looked up from reference TRBV2 and TRBJ2-6): EPEVTQTPSHQVTQMGQEVILRCVPISNHLYFYWYRQILGQKVEFLVSFYNNEISEKSEIFDDQFSVERPDGSNFTLKIRSTKLEDSAMYFCASSGAGHSGANVLTFGAGSRLTVL.

The CDR3 reads CASSFARGNTGELFF. The CDR3 DNA is TGCGCCAGCAGCTTCGCCAGGGGTAACACCGGGGAGCTGTTTTTT. V usage is TRBV5-1 and J usage is TRBJ2-2; D perhaps matches TRBD1 (6 bases). V lost 2 bases, J lost 2 bases, and 10 bases lay in between. CDR3 length: 15 residues. Germline V gives CDR1 SGHRS, CDR2 YFSETQ.

Note on this clone: The same CDR3 is also encoded by other DNA sequences in this sample. The chain employs TRBV7-9 and TRBJ2-1; the match to TRBD2 covers 10 bases. This CDR3 has 16 residues. The V segment lost 0 bases and the J segment 2 bases; nucleotides outside the gene matches: 1. Germline V gene lookup returns CDR1 SEHNR and CDR2 FQNEAQ (reference sequence). The CDR3 protein is CASSLALAGAYNEQFF. In DNA, the CDR3 is TGTGCCAGCAGCTTAGCGCTAGCGGGAGCCTACAATGAGCAGTTCTTC.

The J gene is TRBJ2-3, the V gene TRBV30; no firm D call. Trimming took off 0 bases at V and 8 bases at J, with 12 bases between the two ends. The CDR3 contains 13 residues. The germline V gene has CDR1 GTSNPN and CDR2 SVGIG (reference sequence). CDR3: CAWSVNLFPTQYF. Here the CDR3 DNA reads TGTGCCTGGAGTGTTAATCTTTTCCCTACGCAGTATTTT.

The chain couples TRBV25-1 to TRBJ2-5, with 8 positions matching TRBD1. The CDR3 has 15 amino acids. CDR1 and CDR2 (germline): MGHDK, SYGVNS. J lost 5 bases, V lost 5 bases, and 10 bases had no gene match. As DNA, the CDR3 is TGTGCCAGCAGTAACCCGACAGGGGTCGGTGAGACCCAGTACTTC. This codes for CASSNPTGVGETQYF.